A single T cell receptor (beta chain) is shown here with its context. Its specificity is unknown. This record belongs to a study of post-analysis software for immune sequencing data. For the study at large: Several disease courses (relapsing-remitting, secondary progressive and progressive-relapsing) of multiple sclerosis were included. Study-wide results and caveats: Samples from one preparation batch, clustered by F measure, grouped strongly together. When compared against controls, multiple sclerosis patients showed significantly lower normalized Chao1 diversity. TRBV segments more frequent in patients than in controls numbered about five and included TRBV5-6, TRBV5-1 and TRBV20-1.

Between the trimmed V and J ends, which lost 3 bases and 5 bases, there was a span of 13 bases. The CDR3 runs to 15 residues. The germline gives CDR1 MDHEN, CDR2 SYDVKM. The TCR beta cDNA libraries contained unique molecular identifiers. TCRdb analysed the PCR reads with MiXCR anew, one entry per CDR3 protein. Of around 770,000 distinct CDR3 sequences in the sample, around 42% were seen once. The chain uses TRBV28 and TRBJ1-4; no clear D gene. The receptor was derived from a girl aged 5 to 17 with multiple sclerosis. The sample was blood. The CDR3 region has the DNA TGTGCCAGCAGTTTCTCAACAAGCTGGAATGAAAAACTGTTTTTT. Encoded protein: CASSFSTSWNEKLFF.